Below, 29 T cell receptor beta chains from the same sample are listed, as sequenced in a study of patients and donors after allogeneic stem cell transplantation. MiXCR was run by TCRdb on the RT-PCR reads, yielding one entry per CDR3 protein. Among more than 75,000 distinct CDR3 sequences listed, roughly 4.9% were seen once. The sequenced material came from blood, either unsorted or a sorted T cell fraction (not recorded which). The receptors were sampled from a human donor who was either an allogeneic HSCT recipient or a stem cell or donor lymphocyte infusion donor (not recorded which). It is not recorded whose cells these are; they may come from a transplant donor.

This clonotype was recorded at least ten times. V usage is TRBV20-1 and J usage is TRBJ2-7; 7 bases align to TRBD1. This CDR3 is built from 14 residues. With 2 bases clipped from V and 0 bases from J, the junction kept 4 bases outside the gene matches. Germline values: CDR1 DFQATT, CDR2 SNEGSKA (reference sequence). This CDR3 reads CSARLQGPSYEQYF. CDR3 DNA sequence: TGCAGTGCTAGACTACAGGGGCCCTCCTACGAGCAGTACTTC.

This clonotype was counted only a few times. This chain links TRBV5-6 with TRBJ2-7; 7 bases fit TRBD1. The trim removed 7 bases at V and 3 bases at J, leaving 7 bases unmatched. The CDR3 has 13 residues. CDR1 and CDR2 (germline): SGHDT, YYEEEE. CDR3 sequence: CASLRRGNYEQYF. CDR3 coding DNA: TGTGCCAGCCTCCGCAGGGGGAACTACGAGCAGTACTTC. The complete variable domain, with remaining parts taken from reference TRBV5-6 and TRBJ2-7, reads DAGVTQSPTHLIKTRGQQVTLRCSPKSGHDTVSWYQQALGQGPQFIFQYYEEEERQRGNFPDRFSGHQFPNYSSELNVNALLLGDSALYLCASLRRGNYEQYFGPGTRLTVT.

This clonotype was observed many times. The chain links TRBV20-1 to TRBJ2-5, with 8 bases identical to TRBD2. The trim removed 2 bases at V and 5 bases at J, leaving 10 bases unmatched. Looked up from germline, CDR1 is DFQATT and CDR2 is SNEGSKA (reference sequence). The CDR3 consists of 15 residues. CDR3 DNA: TGCAGTGCTAGAATCCCAGCGGGAGTGAGGGAGACCCAGTACTTC. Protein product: CSARIPAGVRETQYF.

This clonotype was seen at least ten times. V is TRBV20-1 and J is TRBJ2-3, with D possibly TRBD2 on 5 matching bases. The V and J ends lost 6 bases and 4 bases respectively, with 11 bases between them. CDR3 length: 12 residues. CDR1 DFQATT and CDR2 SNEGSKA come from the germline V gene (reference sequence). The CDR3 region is CSARKGADTQYF. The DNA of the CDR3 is TGCAGTGCGAGGAAGGGAGCAGATACGCAGTATTTT.

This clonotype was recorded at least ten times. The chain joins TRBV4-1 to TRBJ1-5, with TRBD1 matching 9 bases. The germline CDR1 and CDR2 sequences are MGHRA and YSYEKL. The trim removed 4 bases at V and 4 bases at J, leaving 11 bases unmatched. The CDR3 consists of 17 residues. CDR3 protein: CASSLSWSGQGNQPQHF. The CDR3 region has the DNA TGCGCCAGCAGCCTCTCGTGGTCGGGACAGGGAAATCAGCCCCAGCATTTT.

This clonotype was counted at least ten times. The CDR3 reads CASSPGGGAGGETQYF. The CDR3 nucleotides read TGTGCCAGCAGTCCCGGTGGTGGTGCGGGGGGAGAGACCCAGTACTTC. The chain is built from TRBV2 and TRBJ2-5; 8 bases fit TRBD2. Germline CDR1 is SNHLY and CDR2 is FYNNEI. The CDR3 is 16 amino acids. J lost 4 bases, V lost 5 bases, and 12 bases had no gene match.

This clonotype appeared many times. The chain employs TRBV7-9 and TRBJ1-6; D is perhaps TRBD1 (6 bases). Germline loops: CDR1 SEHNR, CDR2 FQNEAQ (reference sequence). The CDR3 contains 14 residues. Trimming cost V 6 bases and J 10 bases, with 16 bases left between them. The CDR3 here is CASREQGSQSPLHF. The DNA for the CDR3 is TGTGCCAGCAGAGAGCAGGGGTCTCAATCACCCCTCCACTTT.

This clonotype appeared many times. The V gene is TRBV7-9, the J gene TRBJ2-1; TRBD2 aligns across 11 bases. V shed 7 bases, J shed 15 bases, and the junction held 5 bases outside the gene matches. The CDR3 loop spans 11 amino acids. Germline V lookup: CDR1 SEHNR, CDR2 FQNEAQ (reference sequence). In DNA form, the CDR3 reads TGTGCCAGCACCCCTAGCGGGAGGTTGTTCTTC. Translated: CASTPSGRLFF.

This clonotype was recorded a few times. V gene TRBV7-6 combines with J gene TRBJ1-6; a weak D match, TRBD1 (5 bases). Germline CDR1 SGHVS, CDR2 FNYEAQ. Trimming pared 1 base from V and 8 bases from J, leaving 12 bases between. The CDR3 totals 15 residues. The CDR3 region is CASSLEGGQYSPLHF. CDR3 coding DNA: TGTGCCAGCAGCTTAGAGGGAGGACAATATTCACCCCTCCACTTT.

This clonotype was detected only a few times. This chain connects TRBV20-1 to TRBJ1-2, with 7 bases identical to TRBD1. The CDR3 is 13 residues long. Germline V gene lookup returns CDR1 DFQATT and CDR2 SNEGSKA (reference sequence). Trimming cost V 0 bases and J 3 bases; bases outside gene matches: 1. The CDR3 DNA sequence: TGCAGTGCTAGAGATCAGGGGGACTATGGCTACACCTTC. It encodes CSARDQGDYGYTF.

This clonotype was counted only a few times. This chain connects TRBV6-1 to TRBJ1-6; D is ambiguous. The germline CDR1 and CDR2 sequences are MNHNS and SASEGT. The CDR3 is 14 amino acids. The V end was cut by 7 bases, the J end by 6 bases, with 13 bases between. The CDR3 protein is CASTLGRINSPLHF. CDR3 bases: TGTGCCAGCACCCTCGGACGGATTAATTCACCCCTCCACTTT.

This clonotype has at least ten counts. The CDR3 reads CASSLGLAGDRSQYF. CDR3 DNA: TGCGCCAGCAGCTTGGGACTAGCGGGAGATCGATCGCAGTACTTC. The rearrangement links TRBV5-1 to TRBJ2-7; 12 bases fit TRBD2. Germline values: CDR1 SGHRS, CDR2 YFSETQ. V lost 0 bases to trimming and J lost 9 bases; unmatched junction nucleotides: 7. The CDR3 is 15 residues long.

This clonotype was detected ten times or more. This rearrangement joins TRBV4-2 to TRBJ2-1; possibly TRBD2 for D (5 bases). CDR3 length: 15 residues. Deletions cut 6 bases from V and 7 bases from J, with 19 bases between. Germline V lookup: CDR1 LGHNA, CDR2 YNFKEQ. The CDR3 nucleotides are TGTGCCAGCAGTAAAACTAGTCAGACGGGAAATGAGCAGTTCTTC. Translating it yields CASSKTSQTGNEQFF.

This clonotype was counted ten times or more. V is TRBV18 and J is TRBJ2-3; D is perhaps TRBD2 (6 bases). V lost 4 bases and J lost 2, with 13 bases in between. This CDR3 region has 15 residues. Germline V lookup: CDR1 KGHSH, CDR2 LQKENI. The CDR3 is CASSHISGYTDTQYF. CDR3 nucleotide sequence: TGTGCCAGCTCACATATAAGCGGGTACACAGATACGCAGTATTTT.

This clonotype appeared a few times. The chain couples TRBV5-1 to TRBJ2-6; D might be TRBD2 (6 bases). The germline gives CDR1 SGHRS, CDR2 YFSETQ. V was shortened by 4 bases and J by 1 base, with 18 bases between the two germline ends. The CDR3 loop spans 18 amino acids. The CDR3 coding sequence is TGCGCCAGCAGCCTGGAGGCAGGGACTGGTTCTGGGGCCAACGTCCTGACTTTC. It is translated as CASSLEAGTGSGANVLTF.

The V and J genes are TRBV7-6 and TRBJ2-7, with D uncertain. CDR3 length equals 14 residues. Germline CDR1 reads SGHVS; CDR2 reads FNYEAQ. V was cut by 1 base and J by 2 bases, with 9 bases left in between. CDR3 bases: TGTGCCAGCAGCTTAGGGCAGAGCCCCTACGAGCAGTACTTC. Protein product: CASSLGQSPYEQYF. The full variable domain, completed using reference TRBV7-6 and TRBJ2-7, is GAGVSQSPRYKVTKRGQDVALRCDPISGHVSLYWYRQALGQGPEFLTYFNYEAQQDKSGLPNDRFSAERPEGSISTLTIQRTEQRDSAMYRCASSLGQSPYEQYFGPGTRLTVT.

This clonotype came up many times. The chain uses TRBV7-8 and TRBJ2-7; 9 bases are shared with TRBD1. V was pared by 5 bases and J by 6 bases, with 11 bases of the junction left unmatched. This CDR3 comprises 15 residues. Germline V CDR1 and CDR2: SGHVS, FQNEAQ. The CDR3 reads CASSLYRGPRSEQYF. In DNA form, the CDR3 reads TGTGCCAGCAGCCTTTACAGGGGGCCCCGCTCCGAGCAGTACTTC.

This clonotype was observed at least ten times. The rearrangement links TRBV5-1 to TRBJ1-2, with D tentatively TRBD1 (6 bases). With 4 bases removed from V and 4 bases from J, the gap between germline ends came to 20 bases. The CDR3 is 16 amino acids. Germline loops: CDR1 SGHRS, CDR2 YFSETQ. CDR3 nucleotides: TGCGCCAGCAGCCCGGAGGGGGGCAGCCCTTCCTATGGCTACACCTTC. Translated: CASSPEGGSPSYGYTF.

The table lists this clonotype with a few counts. The CDR3 reads CASSQNGRVQYF. In DNA, the CDR3 is TGTGCCAGCAGCCAAAACGGCAGGGTACAGTACTTC. The chain combines TRBV3-1 with TRBJ2-7, with TRBD1 as a possible D gene (5 bases). The CDR3 runs 12 residues. The germline gives CDR1 LGHDT, CDR2 YNNKEL (reference sequence). The ends were cut back, 2 bases at V and 10 bases at J, with 12 bases in the middle.

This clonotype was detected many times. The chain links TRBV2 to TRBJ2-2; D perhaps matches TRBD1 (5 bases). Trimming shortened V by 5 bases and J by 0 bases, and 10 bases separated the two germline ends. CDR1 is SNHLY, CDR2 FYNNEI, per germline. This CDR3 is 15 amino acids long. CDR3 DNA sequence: TGTGCCAGCAGTTACAGGCGATCGAACACCGGGGAGCTGTTTTTT. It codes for CASSYRRSNTGELFF.

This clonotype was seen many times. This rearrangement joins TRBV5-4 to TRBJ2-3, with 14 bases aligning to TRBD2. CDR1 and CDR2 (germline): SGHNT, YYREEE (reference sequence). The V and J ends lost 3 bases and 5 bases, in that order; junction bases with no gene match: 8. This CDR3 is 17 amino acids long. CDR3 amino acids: CASSSGTSGRVGDTQYF. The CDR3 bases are TGTGCCAGCAGCTCCGGGACTAGCGGGAGAGTAGGAGATACGCAGTATTTT.

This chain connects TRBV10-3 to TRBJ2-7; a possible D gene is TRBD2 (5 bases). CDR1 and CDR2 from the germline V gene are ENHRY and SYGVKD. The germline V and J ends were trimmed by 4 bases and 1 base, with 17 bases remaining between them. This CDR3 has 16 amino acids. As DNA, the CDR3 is TGTGCCATCAGTGGGCGGGTTTCCCAACTATCCTACGAGCAGTACTTC. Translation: CAISGRVSQLSYEQYF.

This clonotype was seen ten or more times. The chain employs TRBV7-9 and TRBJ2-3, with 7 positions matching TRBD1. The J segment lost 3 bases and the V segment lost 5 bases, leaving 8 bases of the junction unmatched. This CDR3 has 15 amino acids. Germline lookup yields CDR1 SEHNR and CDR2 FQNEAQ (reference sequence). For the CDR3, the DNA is TGTGCCAGCAGCAATACCGGGACAGCTACAGATACGCAGTATTTT. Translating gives CASSNTGTATDTQYF.

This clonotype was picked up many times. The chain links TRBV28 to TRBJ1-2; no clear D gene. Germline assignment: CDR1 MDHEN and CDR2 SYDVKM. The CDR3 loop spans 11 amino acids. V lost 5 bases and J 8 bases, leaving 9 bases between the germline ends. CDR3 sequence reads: CASSTTWGYTF. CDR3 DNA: TGTGCCAGCAGTACGACCTGGGGCTACACCTTC.

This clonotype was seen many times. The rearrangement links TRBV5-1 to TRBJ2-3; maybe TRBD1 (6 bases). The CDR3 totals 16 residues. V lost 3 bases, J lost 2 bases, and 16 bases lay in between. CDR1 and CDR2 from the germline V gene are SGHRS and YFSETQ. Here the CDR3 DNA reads TGCGCCAGCAGCTGGGGAGACAGGCCCCTCACAGATACGCAGTATTTT. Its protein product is CASSWGDRPLTDTQYF.

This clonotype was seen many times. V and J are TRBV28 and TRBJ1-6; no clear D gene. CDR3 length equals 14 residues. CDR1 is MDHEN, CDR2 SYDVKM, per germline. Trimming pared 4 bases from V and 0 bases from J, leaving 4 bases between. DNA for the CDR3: TGTGCCAGCAGTTCACCCTCCTATAATTCACCCCTCCACTTT. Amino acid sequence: CASSSPSYNSPLHF. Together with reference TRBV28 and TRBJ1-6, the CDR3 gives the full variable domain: DVKVTQSSRYLVKRTGEKVFLECVQDMDHENMFWYRQDPGLGLRLIYFSYDVKMKEKGDIPEGYSVSREKKERFSLILESASTNQTSMYLCASSSPSYNSPLHFGNGTRLTVT.

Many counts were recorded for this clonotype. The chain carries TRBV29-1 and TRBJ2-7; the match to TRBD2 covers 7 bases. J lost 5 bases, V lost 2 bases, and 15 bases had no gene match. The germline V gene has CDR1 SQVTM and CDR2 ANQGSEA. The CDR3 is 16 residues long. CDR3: CSVEIRVAGVVDEQYF. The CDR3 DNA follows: TGCAGCGTTGAAATCCGGGTCGCGGGAGTTGTAGACGAGCAGTACTTC.

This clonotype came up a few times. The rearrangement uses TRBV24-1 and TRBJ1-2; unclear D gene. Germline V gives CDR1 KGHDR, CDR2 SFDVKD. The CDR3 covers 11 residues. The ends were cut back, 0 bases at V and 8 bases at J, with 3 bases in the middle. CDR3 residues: CATSDLLGYTF. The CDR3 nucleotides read TGTGCCACCAGTGATTTGCTGGGCTACACCTTC.

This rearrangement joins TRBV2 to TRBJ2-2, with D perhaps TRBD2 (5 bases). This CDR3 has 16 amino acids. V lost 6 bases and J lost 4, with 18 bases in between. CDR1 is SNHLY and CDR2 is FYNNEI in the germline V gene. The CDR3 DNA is TGTGCCAGCAGGCTGAGTCGGGGATTGAGCACCGGGGAGCTGTTTTTT. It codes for CASRLSRGLSTGELFF.